The 10 T cell receptor beta chains reported below all come from one sample, sequenced in a study of cytomegalovirus exposure and HLA in healthy donors. Measured with immunoSEQ multiplex PCR; TCRdb has only the in-frame clones, and not every one. This sample has roughly 120,000 clones; approximately 86% occur once, and the top ten carry 4.4%. The sample was PBMCs. These receptor sequences come from a man in his late teens or twenties in good health and CMV-seropositive.

This clone was observed at least ten times. Other DNA sequences from this sample encode an identical CDR3 as well. The chain joins TRBV7-2 to TRBJ1-5, with unresolved D. Deletions cut 5 bases from V and 2 bases from J, with 7 bases between. Germline values: CDR1 SGHTA, CDR2 FQGNSA. The CDR3 sequence is 13 residues long. CDR3 sequence reads: CASSVRGNQPQHF. CDR3 coding DNA: TGTGCCAGCAGCGTCCGGGGCAATCAGCCCCAGCATTTT.

The J gene is TRBJ1-3, the V gene TRBV5-6; no reliable D call. The V end lost 3 bases, the J end lost 0 bases, and 10 bases lay between the germline ends. Looked up from germline, CDR1 is SGHDT and CDR2 is YYEEEE. CDR3 size: 15 residues. The CDR3 sequence: CASSYPRDSGNTIYF. The CDR3 coding sequence is TGTGCCAGCAGCTACCCACGGGACTCTGGAAACACCATATATTTT.

The chain joins TRBV5-6 to TRBJ1-6; D is ambiguous. CDR1 and CDR2 (germline): SGHDT, YYEEEE. This CDR3 region has 16 residues. The V gene lost 0 bases and the J gene lost 2 bases, with 9 bases spanning the gap. Written as DNA, the CDR3 is TGTGCCAGCAGCTTGGGCCTTGACACCTATAATTCACCCCTCCACTTT. It yields the protein CASSLGLDTYNSPLHF.

The chain is built from TRBV5-4 and TRBJ1-4; D gene uncertain. The CDR3 loop spans 13 amino acids. The ends were cut back, 0 bases at V and 8 bases at J, with 8 bases in the middle. Germline values: CDR1 SGHNT, CDR2 YYREEE (reference sequence). CDR3 sequence (DNA): TGTGCCAGCAGCTTGGGCAAAGAGGAAAAACTGTTTTTT. This gives the protein CASSLGKEEKLFF.

V gene TRBV6-1 combines with J gene TRBJ1-4; D is perhaps TRBD1 (5 bases). This CDR3 is built from 15 residues. Germline values: CDR1 MNHNS, CDR2 SASEGT. Trimming left V 3 bases short and J 6 bases short, with 14 bases between. The DNA for the CDR3 is TGTGCCAGCAGTGAGCCCCCGGGGGGATATGAAAAACTGTTTTTT. Its protein is CASSEPPGGYEKLFF.

The genes are TRBV28 and TRBJ1-5, with TRBD1 matching 7 bases. The length of the CDR3 is 18 residues. Losses at the gene ends were 7 bases for V and 0 bases for J; bases not matched to a gene: 15. Germline-derived CDR1 and CDR2 are MDHEN and SYDVKM. CDR3 in amino acids: CASTLGGQAIHSNQPQHF. CDR3 DNA: TGTGCCAGCACCCTAGGTGGACAGGCTATACATAGCAATCAGCCCCAGCATTTT.

The chain's CDR3 is CASSFGGSGQPQHF. CDR3 nucleotides: TGTGCCAGCAGTTTCGGCGGGTCAGGTCAGCCCCAGCATTTT. The chain carries TRBV28 and TRBJ1-5; unclear D gene. Trimming removed 3 bases at V and 6 bases at J, with 12 bases between. CDR1 is MDHEN, CDR2 SYDVKM, per germline. This CDR3 spans 14 amino acids.

The chain has TRBV13 and TRBJ2-1, with D perhaps TRBD2 (6 bases). With 5 bases removed from V and 0 bases from J, the gap between germline ends came to 11 bases. CDR1 is PRHDT, CDR2 FYEKMQ, per germline (reference sequence). The CDR3 totals 15 residues. This CDR3 reads CASSRGSGSYNEQFF. The CDR3 coding sequence is TGTGCCAGCAGCCGGGGGTCGGGCTCCTACAATGAGCAGTTCTTC.

The chain recombines TRBV4-1 with TRBJ1-5, with a tentative D call TRBD1 (5 bases). Germline V gene sequence: CDR1 MGHRA, CDR2 YSYEKL. The CDR3 covers 14 residues. Trimming removed 0 bases from V and 6 bases from J, with 9 bases in between. The DNA of the CDR3 is TGCGCCAGCAGCCAAGACTCCCAGGGTCAGCCCCAGCATTTT. Its protein product is CASSQDSQGQPQHF.

The chain is built from TRBV6-1 and TRBJ1-2; D is undetermined. Germline V CDR1 and CDR2: MNHNS, SASEGT. V dropped 6 bases and J dropped 6 bases, with 14 bases sitting between them. The CDR3 length is 13 residues. CDR3 sequence: CASSLFGSNGYTF. CDR3 nucleotides: TGTGCCAGCAGCCTATTCGGTTCCAATGGCTACACCTTC.